These 12 T cell receptor beta chains were all obtained from the same sample, sequenced in a study of tumor and adjacent non-tumor tissue in lung cancer. RNA was extracted from bulk tissue without any cell sorting. More than 3 cm separated this lung sample from the edge of the tumor. A modified ARM-PCR protocol with three rounds of nested PCR amplified TCRbeta. TCRdb reprocessed the multiplex PCR reads via MiXCR and lists one record per CDR3 protein. The table has approximately 120,000 distinct CDR3 sequences, 60% to 70% seen once. The sequenced sample was distant non-tumor lung tissue. The source is a man aged 60-69 years with non-small cell lung cancer.

This clonotype has at least ten counts. The chain links TRBV28 to TRBJ2-7; 11 nucleotides agree with TRBD2. With V trimmed by 4 bases and J by 3 bases, 5 bases remained unmatched. Germline CDR1 MDHEN, CDR2 SYDVKM. The CDR3 is 15 residues long. In nucleotides, the CDR3 is TGTGCCAGCAGTTCGGGACTAGCGGAGGGCTACGAGCAGTACTTC. This codes for CASSSGLAEGYEQYF.

The genes are TRBV12-3 or TRBV12-4 and TRBJ2-6; 7 bases agree with TRBD2. The CDR3 extends over 17 amino acids. V shed 3 bases, J shed 6 bases, and the junction held 11 bases outside the gene matches. The CDR3 region has the DNA TGTGCCAGCAGTTTGAGCGGGATAAACTATGTGGCCAACGTCCTGACTTTC. Translated, it gives CASSLSGINYVANVLTF.

A note on this clonotype: The junction departs from the called germline gene at one end, perhaps through a read error. V gene TRBV11-2 combines with J gene TRBJ2-1, with D unresolved. Germline values: CDR1 SGHAT, CDR2 FQNNGV. The CDR3 is made up of 14 amino acids. The CDR3 here is CASSSARSYIEQFF. CDR3 sequence (DNA): TGTGCCAGCAGTTCAGCGCGAAGCTACATTGAGCAGTTCTTC.

As for this clonotype: One end of the junction is discordant with germline, which a read error may explain. For the CDR3, the DNA is TGTGCCAGCAGCTTATCAGGGCGGGGGGCCAACGTCCCGACTTTC. Its translation is CASSLSGRGANVPTF. The rearrangement uses TRBV5-4 and TRBJ2-6, with TRBD2 matching 8 bases. Per the germline V gene, CDR1 is SGHNT and CDR2 is YYREEE (reference sequence). CDR3 length equals 15 residues.

This clonotype was seen many times. V gene TRBV10-3 combines with J gene TRBJ2-2; 7 nucleotides align to TRBD2. The CDR3 consists of 15 residues. Losses at the gene ends were 8 bases for V and 4 bases for J; bases not matched to a gene: 10. The germline V gene has CDR1 ENHRY and CDR2 SYGVKD. This CDR3 is CAIGGGGARTGELFF. CDR3 sequence (DNA): TGTGCCATCGGTGGCGGGGGAGCCCGCACCGGGGAGCTGTTTTTT.

About this clonotype: The germline gene is not matched at one end of the junction; a read error may be the cause. V is TRBV5-4 and J is TRBJ2-5; perhaps TRBD2 as D (5 bases). In germline, CDR1 is SGHNT, CDR2 YYREEE (reference sequence). The CDR3 covers 14 residues. The DNA of the CDR3 is TGTGCCAGCAGCCCAAGCCTGAGGGTAGAGATCCAGTACTTC. It specifies CASSPSLRVEIQYF.

This clonotype occurred a few times. The J gene is TRBJ2-7, the V gene TRBV12-3 or TRBV12-4; 9 bases match TRBD1. V was clipped by 5 bases and J by 6 bases; unmatched bases: 14. The CDR3 sequence is 16 residues long. The CDR3 nucleotides read TGTGCCAGCAGTACCTCCGGGACAGGGCGGTCGGGCGAGCAGTACTTC. Amino acid sequence: CASSTSGTGRSGEQYF.

The sample holds one count of this clonotype. Mismatch with germline at one junction end may stem from a read error. The gene calls are TRBV5-1 and TRBJ1-6, with D tentatively TRBD1 (6 bases). The CDR3 is 15 residues long. From germline, CDR1 is SGHRS and CDR2 YFSETQ. CDR3 loop: CTSTPEGQYNSPLHF. CDR3 coding DNA: TGCACCAGCACGCCTGAAGGACAGTATAATTCACCCCTCCACTTT.

This clonotype was detected only a few times. The junction and the germline gene differ at one end; a read error may be behind it. The chain carries TRBV13 and TRBJ1-2; 9 positions agree with TRBD1. The CDR3 length is 14 residues. Germline CDR1 reads PRHDT; CDR2 reads FYEKMQ (reference sequence). CDR3 region: CAISSGTGNYGYTF. The CDR3 DNA reads as TGTGCCATCAGCTCCGGGACAGGGAACTATGGCTACACCTTC.

Comment on this clonotype: Germline and junction disagree at one end, which may indicate a read error. This chain connects TRBV6-2 or TRBV6-3 to TRBJ1-2; no clear D gene. The CDR3 has 12 residues. Germline-derived CDR1 and CDR2 are MNHEY and SVGEGT. This CDR3 is CVSSSEGRGYTF. DNA of the CDR3: TGTGTCAGCAGTTCAGAAGGTCGCGGTTACACCTTC.

About this clonotype itself: This sequence may be a read error, since a much larger clone differs from it by one base. The chain carries TRBV14 and TRBJ2-1; D unresolved. Germline V gene sequence: CDR1 SGHDN, CDR2 FVKESK. This CDR3 has 12 residues. CDR3 coding DNA: TGTGCCATCAGCCAAGACAACAATGAGCAGTTCTTC. This gives the protein CAISQDNNEQFF.

This clonotype was found many times. This chain uses TRBV12-3 or TRBV12-4 with TRBJ2-2; 9 bases line up with TRBD1. CDR3 length equals 14 residues. V gave up 7 bases and J gave up 3 bases; unmatched junction bases: 3. Written as DNA, the CDR3 is TGTGCCAGCAAGCGACAGGGGGACACCGGGGAGCTGTTTTTT. It yields the protein CASKRQGDTGELFF.